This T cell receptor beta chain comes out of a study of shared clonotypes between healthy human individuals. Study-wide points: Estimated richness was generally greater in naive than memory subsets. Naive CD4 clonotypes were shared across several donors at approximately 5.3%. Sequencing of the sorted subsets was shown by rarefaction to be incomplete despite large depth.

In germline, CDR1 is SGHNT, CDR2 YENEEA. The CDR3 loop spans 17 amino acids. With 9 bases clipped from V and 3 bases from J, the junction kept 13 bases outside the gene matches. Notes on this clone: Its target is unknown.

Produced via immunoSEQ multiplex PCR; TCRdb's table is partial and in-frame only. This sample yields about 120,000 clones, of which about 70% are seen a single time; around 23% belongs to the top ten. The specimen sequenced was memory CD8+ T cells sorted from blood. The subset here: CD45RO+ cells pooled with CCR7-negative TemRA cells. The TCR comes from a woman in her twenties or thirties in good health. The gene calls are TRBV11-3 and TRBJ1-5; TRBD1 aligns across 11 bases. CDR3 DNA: TGTGCCAGAACCCCGCGCCGGGGACAGGGGGACAATCAGCCCCAGCATTTT. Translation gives CARTPRRGQGDNQPQHF.